The clone carrying this T cell receptor (beta chain) occurred a few times. No antigen is known for it. From germline, CDR1 is SGHRS and CDR2 YFSETQ. The CDR3 consists of 16 residues. The germline V and J ends were trimmed by 5 bases and 6 bases, with 22 bases remaining between them. The data stem from a study of T cells after yellow fever vaccination. UMIs and a universal primer site were added when TCR cDNA was made by 5'RACE template switching. TCRdb called the 5' RACE reads again in MiXCR, with one record for every CDR3 protein. The table includes approximately 510,000 distinct CDR3 sequences, 21% detected once. Study-wide points: Abundant clonotypes from the bulk population could contaminate FACS-sorted repertoires. Only a minor proportion of clonotypes was detected across both CD4 and CD8 compartments. Booster sampling recovered most clones from primary vaccination (around 97% CD4, roughly 88% CD8).

The chain couples TRBV5-1 to TRBJ2-3; unclear D gene. The source is a man between 18 and 29 years old who received the YFV17D yellow fever vaccine. The sequencing used PBMCs, collected approximately 20 days after the first yellow fever vaccination. The CDR3 bases are TGCGCCAGCAGATCGTCCCCGGTCGATTACGTGGATACGCAGTATTTT. Amino acid sequence: CASRSSPVDYVDTQYF.